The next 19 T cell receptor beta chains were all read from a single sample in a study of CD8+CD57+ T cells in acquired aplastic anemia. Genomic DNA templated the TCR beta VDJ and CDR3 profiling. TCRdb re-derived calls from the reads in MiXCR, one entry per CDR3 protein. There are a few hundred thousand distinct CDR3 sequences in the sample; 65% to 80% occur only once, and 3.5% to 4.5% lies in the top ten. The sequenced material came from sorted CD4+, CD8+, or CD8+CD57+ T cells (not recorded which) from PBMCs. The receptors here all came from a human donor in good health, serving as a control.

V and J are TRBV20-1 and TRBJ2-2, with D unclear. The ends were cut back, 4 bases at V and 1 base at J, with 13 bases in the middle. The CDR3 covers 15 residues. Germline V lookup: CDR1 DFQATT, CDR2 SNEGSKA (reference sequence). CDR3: CSANPTGRNTGELFF. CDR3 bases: TGCAGTGCTAACCCTACGGGCCGGAACACCGGGGAGCTGTTTTTT.

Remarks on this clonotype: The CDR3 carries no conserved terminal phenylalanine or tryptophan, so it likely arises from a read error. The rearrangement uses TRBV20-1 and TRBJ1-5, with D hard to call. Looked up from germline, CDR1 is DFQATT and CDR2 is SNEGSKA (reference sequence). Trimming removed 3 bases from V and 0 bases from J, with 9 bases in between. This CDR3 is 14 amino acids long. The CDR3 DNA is TGCAGTGCTAGTAAGGCCCTTAGCAATCAGCCCCAGCATCTT. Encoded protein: CSASKALSNQPQHL.

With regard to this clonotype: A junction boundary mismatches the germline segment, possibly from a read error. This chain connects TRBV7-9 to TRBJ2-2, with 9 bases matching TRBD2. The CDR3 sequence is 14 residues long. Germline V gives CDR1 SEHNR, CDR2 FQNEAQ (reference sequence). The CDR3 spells CAGSRGGAGGELFF. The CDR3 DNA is TGTGCCGGCAGCCGCGGGGGGGCAGGCGGGGAGCTGTTTTTT. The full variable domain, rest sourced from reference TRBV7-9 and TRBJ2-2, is DTGVSQNPRHKITKRGQNVTFRCDPISEHNRLYWYRQTLGQGPEFLTYFQNEAQLEKSRLLSDRFSAERPKGSFSTLEIQRTEQGDSAMYLCAGSRGGAGGELFFGEGSRLTVL.

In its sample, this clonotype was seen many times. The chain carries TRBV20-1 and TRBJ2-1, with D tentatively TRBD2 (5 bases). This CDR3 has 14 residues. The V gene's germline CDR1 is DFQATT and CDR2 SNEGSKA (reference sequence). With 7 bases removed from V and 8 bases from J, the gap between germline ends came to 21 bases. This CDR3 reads CSVSEGFGTDEQFF. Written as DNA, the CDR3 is TGCAGTGTTAGCGAGGGATTCGGCACCGATGAGCAGTTCTTC.

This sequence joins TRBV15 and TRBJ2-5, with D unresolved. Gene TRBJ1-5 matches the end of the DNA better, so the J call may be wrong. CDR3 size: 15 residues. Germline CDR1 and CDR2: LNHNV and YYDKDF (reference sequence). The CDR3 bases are TGTGCCACCAGCCGCGCGGTCGTTCCGAAACAGCCCCAGCATTTT. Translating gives CATSRAVVPKQPQHF.

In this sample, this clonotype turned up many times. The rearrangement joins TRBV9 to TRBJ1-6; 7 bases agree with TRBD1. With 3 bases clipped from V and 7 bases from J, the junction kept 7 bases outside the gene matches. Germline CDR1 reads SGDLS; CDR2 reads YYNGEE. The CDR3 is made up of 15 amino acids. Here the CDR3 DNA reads TGTGCCAGCAGCGCAGGGGGACTCAAAAATTCACCCCTCCACTTT. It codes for CASSAGGLKNSPLHF.

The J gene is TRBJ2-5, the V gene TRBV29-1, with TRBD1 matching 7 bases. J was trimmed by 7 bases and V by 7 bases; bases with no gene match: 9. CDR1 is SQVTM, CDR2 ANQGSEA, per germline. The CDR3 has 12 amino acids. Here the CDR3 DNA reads TGCAGCGGTGGACAGGTCGAGGGGACCCAGTACTTC. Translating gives CSGGQVEGTQYF.

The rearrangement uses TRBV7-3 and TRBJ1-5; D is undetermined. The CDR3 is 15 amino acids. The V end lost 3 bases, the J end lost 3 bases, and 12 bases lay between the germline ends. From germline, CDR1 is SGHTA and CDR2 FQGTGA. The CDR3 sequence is CASSFGITTNQPQHF. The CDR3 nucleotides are TGTGCCAGCAGCTTCGGGATAACCACCAATCAGCCCCAGCATTTT.

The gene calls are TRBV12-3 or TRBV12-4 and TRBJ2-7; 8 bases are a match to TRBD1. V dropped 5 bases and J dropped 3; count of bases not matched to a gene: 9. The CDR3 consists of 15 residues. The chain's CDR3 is CASSLGQGGGYEQYF. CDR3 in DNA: TGTGCCAGCAGTCTTGGACAGGGTGGGGGCTACGAGCAGTACTTC.

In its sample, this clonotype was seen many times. The CDR3 reads CASSQGLADQHEQFF. DNA for the CDR3: TGCGCCAGCAGCCAAGGACTAGCGGATCAGCATGAGCAGTTCTTC. J is TRBJ2-1 and V is TRBV4-3; 9 bases agree with TRBD2. Germline V gene data show CDR1 as LGHNA and CDR2 as YSLEER. There are 15 residues in the CDR3. V dropped 1 base and J dropped 8; count of bases not matched to a gene: 6.

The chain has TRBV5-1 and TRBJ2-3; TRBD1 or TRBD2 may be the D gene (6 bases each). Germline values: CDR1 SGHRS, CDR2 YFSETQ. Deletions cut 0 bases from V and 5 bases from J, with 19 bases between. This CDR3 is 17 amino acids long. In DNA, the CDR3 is TGCGCCAGCAGCTTGGTCGTGGACTATGGAGGGGGAGATACGCAGTATTTT. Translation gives CASSLVVDYGGGDTQYF.

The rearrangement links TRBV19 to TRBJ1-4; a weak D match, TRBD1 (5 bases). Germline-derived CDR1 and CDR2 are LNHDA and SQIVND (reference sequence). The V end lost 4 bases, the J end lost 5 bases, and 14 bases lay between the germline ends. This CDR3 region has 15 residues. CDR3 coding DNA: TGTGCCAGTAGTAGATACAGGTTTTCGAATGAAAAACTGTTTTTT. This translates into CASSRYRFSNEKLFF.

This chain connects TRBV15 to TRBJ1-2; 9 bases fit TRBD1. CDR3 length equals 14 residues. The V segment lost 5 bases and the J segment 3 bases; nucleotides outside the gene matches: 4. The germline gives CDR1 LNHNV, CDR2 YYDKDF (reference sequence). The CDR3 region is CATSGRQGDYGYTF. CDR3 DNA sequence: TGTGCCACCAGCGGACGACAGGGGGACTATGGCTACACCTTC.

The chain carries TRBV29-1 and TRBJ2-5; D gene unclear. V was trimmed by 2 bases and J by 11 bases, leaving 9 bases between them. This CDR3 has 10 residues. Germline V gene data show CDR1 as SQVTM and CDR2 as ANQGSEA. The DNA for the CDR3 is TGCAGCGTTGAATTGGCACCTCAGTACTTC. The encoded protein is CSVELAPQYF.

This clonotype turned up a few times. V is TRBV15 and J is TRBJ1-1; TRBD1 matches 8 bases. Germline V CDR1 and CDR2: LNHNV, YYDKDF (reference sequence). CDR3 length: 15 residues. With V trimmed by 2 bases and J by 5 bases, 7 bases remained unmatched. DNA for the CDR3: TGTGCCACCAGCAGAAGGAAGACAGGGGAGACTGAAGCTTTCTTT. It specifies CATSRRKTGETEAFF.

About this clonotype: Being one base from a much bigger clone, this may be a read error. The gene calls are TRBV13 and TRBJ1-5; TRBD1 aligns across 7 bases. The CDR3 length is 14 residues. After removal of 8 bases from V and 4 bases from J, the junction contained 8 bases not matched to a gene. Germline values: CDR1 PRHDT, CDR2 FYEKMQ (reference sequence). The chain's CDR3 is CASCLQGENQPQHF. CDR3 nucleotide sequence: TGTGCCAGCTGTTTGCAGGGGGAAAATCAGCCCCAGCATTTT.

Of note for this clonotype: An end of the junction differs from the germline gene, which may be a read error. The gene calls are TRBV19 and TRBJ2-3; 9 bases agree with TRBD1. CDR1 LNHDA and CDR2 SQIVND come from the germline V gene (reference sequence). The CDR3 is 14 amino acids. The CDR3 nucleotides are TGTGCCGGTAAAGCGGACAGGGGCACAGATACGCAGTACTTT. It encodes CAGKADRGTDTQYF.

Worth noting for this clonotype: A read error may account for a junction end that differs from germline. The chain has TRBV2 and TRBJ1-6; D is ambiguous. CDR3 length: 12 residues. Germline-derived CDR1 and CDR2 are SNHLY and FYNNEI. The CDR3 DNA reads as TGTGCCAGCAGTGATCTGTATTCACCCCACCACTTT. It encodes CASSDLYSPHHF. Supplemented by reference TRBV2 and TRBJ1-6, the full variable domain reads EPEVTQTPSHQVTQMGQEVILRCVPISNHLYFYWYRQILGQKVEFLVSFYNNEISEKSEIFDDQFSVERPDGSNFTLKIRSTKLEDSAMYFCASSDLYSPHHFGNGTRLTVT.

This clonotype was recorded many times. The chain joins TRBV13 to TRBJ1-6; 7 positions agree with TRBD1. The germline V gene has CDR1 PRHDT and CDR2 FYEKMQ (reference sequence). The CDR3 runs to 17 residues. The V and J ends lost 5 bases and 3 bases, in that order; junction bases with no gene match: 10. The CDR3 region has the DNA TGTGCCAGCAGCCCGGGAACAGGGGCGCTCTATAATTCACCCCTCCACTTT. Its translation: CASSPGTGALYNSPLHF.